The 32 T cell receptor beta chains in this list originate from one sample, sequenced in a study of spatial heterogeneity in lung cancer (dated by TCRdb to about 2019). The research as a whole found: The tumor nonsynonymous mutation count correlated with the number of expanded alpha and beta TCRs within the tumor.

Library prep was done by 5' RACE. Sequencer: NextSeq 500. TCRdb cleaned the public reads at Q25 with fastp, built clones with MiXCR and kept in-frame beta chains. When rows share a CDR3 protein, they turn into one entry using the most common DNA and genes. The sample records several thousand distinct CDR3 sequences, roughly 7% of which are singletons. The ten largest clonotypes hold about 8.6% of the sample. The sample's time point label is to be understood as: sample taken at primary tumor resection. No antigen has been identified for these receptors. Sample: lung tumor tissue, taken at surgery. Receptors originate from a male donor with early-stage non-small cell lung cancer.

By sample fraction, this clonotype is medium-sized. The CDR3 DNA sequence: TGTGCCAGCAGTACAGGGGTTCGGACCCAGTACTTC. Translated, it gives CASSTGVRTQYF. This rearrangement joins TRBV6-1 to TRBJ2-5; TRBD1 matches 7 bases. With V trimmed by 5 bases and J by 7 bases, 4 bases remained unmatched. The length of the CDR3 is 12 residues. Germline V gene data show CDR1 as MNHNS and CDR2 as SASEGT.

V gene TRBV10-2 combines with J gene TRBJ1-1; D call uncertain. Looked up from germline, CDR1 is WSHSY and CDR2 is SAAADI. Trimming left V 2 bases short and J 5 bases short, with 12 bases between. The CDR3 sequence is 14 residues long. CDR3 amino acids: CASSEPGIATEAFF. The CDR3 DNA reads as TGCGCCAGCAGTGAGCCGGGAATTGCGACTGAAGCTTTCTTT.

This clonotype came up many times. Written as DNA, the CDR3 is TGTGCCAGCAGTCTCCCCAATCGACAGTCCACCCAGTACTTC. Translation: CASSLPNRQSTQYF. J is TRBJ2-5 and V is TRBV6-5; D might be TRBD1 (5 bases). V was shortened by 5 bases and J by 8 bases, with 18 bases between the two germline ends. Germline V gene sequence: CDR1 MNHEY, CDR2 SVGAGI. The CDR3 sequence is 14 residues long.

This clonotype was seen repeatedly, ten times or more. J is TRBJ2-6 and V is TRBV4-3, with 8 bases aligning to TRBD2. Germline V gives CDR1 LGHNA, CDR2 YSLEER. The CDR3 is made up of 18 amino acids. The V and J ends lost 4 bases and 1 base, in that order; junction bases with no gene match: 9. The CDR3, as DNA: TGCGCCAGCAGCCCAGCCGGGACTAGGGGATCTGGGGCCAACGTCCTGACTTTC. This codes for CASSPAGTRGSGANVLTF.

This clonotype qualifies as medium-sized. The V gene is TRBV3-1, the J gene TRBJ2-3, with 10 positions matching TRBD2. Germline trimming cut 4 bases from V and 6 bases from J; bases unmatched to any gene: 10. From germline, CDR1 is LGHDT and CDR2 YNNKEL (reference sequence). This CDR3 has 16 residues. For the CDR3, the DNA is TGTGCCAGCAGCCTCCGCCCCAGCGGGGGGGCGGATACGCAGTATTTT. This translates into CASSLRPSGGADTQYF.

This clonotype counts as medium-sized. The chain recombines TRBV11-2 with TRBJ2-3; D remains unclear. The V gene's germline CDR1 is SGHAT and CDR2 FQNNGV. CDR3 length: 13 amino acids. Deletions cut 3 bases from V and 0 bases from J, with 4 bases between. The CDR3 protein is CASSLWSTDTQYF. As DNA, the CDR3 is TGTGCCAGCAGCTTGTGGAGCACAGATACGCAGTATTTT.

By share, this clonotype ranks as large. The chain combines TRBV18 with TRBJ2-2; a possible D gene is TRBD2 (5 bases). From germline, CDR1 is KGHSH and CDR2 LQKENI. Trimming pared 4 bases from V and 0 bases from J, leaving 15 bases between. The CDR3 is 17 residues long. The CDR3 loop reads CASSRAPPGTNTGELFF. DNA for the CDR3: TGTGCCAGCTCACGGGCACCTCCGGGGACGAACACCGGGGAGCTGTTTTTT.

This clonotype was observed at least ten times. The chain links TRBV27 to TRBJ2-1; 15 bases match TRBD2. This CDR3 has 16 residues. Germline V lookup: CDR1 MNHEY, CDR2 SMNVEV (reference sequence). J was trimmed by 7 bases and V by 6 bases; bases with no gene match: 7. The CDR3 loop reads CASSQRTSGGVNEQFF. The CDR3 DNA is TGTGCCAGCAGCCAGAGGACTAGCGGGGGGGTTAATGAGCAGTTCTTC.

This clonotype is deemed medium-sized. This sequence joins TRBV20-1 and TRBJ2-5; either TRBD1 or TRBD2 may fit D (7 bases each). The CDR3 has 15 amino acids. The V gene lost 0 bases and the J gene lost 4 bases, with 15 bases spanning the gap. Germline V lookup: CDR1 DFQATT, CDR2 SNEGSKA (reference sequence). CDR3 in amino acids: CSARDPSRGGETQYF. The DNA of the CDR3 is TGCAGTGCTAGAGATCCTAGCAGGGGGGGAGAGACCCAGTACTTC.

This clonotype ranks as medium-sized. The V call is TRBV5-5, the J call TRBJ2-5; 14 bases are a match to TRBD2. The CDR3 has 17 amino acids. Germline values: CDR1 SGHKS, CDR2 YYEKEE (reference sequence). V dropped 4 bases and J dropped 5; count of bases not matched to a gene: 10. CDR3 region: CASSPSTSGRVRETQYF. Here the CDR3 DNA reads TGTGCCAGCAGCCCGTCGACTAGCGGGAGGGTGCGGGAGACCCAGTACTTC.

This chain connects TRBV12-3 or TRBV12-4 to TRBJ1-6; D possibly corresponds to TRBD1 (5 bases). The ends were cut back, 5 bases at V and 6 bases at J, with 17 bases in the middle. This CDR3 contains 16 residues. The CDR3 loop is CASSPKGRGANSPLHF. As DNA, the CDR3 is TGTGCCAGCAGTCCAAAGGGGCGAGGGGCTAATTCACCCCTCCACTTT.

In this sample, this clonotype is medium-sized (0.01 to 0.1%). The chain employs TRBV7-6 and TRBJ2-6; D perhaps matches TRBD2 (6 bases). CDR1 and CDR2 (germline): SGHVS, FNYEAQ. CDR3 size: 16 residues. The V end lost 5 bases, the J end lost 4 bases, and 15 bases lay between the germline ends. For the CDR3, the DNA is TGTGCCAGCAGCCTCGGCGGAGGGTCCGGGGCCAACGTCCTGACTTTC. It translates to CASSLGGGSGANVLTF.

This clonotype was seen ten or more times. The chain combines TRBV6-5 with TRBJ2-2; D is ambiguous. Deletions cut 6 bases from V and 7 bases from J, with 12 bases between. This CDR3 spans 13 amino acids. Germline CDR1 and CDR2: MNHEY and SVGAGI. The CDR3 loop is CASSPLSGGELFF. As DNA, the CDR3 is TGTGCCAGCAGCCCGCTGTCTGGCGGGGAGCTGTTTTTT.

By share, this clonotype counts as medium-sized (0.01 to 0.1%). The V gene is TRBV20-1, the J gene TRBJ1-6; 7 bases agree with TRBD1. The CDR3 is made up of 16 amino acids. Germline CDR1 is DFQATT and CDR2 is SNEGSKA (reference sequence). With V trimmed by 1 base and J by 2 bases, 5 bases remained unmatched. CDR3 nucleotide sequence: TGCAGTGCTAGAGCTCTGGACAGGCCCTATAATTCACCCCTCCACTTT. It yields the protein CSARALDRPYNSPLHF.

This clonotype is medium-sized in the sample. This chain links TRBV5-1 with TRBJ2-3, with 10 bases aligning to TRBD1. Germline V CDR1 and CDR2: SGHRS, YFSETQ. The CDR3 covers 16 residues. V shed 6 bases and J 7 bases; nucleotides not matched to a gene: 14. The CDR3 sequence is CASTGGGTGDGNTQYF. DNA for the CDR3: TGCGCCAGCACCGGAGGAGGGACAGGGGATGGAAATACGCAGTATTTT.

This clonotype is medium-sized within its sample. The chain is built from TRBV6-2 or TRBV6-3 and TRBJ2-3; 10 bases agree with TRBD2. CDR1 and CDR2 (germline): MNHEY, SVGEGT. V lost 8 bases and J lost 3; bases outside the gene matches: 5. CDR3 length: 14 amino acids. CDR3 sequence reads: CASGPGLATDTQYF. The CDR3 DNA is TGTGCCAGCGGTCCGGGACTAGCGACAGATACGCAGTATTTT.

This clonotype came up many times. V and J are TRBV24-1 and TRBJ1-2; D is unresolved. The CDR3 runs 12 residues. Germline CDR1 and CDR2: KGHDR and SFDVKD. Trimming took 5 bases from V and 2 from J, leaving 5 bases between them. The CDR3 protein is CATSGGNYGYTF. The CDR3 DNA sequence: TGTGCCACCAGTGGCGGGAACTATGGCTACACCTTC.

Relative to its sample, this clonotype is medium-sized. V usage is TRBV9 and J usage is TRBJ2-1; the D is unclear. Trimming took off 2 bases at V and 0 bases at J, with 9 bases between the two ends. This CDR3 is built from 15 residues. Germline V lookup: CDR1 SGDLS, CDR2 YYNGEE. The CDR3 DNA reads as TGTGCCAGCAGCGTGGGCTGGAGCTCCTACAATGAGCAGTTCTTC. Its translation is CASSVGWSSYNEQFF.

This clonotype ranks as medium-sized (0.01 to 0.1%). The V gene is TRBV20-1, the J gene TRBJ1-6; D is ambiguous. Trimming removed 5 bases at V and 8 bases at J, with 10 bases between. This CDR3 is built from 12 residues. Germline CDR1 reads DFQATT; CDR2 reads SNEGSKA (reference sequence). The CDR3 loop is CSARYSDSPLHF. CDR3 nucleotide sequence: TGCAGTGCTCGGTATAGTGATTCACCCCTCCACTTT.

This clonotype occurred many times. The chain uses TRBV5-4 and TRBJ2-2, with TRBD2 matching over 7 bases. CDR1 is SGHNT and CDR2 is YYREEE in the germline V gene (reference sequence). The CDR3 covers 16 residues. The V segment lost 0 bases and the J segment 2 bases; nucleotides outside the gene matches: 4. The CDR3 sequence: CASSLAGGGNTGELFF. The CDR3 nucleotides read TGTGCCAGCAGCTTGGCCGGCGGGGGAAACACCGGGGAGCTGTTTTTT.

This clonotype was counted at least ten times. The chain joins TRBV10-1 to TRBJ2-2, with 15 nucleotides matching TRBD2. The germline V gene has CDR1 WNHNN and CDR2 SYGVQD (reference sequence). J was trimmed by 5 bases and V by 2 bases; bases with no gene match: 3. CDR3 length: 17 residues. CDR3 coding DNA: TGCGCCAGCAGTGAGGGACTAGCGGGAGGGGAAACCGGGGAGCTGTTTTTT. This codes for CASSEGLAGGETGELFF.

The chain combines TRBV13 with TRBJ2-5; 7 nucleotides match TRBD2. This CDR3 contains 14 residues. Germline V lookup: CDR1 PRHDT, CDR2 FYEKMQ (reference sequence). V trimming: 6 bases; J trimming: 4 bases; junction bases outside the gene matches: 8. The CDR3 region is CASSTRGVGETQYF. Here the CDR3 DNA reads TGTGCCAGCAGTACCCGGGGGGTGGGAGAGACCCAGTACTTC. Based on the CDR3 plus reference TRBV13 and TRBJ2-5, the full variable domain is AAGVIQSPRHLIKEKRETATLKCYPIPRHDTVYWYQQGPGQDPQFLISFYEKMQSDKGSIPDRFSAQQFSDYHSELNMSSLELGDSALYFCASSTRGVGETQYFGPGTRLLVL.

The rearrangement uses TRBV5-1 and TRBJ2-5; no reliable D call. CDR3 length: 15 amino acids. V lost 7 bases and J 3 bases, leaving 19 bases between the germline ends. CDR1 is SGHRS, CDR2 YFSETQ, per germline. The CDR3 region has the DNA TGCGCCAGCCGGATACGTGGGATGGAAAAAGAGACCCAGTACTTC. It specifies CASRIRGMEKETQYF.

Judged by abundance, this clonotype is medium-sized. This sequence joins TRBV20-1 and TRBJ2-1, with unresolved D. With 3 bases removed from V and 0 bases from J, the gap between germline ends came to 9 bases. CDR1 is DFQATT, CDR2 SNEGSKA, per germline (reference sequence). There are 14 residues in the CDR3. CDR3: CSARIVTSYNEQFF. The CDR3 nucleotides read TGCAGTGCTAGGATCGTCACCTCCTACAATGAGCAGTTCTTC.

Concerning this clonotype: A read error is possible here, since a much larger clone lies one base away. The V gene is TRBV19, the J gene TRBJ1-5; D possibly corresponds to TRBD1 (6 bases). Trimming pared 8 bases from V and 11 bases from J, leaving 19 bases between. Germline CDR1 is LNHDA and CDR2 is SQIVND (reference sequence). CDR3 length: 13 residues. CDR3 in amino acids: CASALQGGQSQHF. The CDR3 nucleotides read TGTGCCAGTGCCTTACAGGGAGGCCAGTCCCAGCATTTT.

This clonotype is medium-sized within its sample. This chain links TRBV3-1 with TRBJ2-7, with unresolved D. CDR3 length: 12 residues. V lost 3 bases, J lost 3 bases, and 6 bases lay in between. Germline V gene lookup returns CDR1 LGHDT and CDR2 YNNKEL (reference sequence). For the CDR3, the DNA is TGTGCCAGCAGCCAGGTAGACTACGAGCAGTACTTC. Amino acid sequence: CASSQVDYEQYF.

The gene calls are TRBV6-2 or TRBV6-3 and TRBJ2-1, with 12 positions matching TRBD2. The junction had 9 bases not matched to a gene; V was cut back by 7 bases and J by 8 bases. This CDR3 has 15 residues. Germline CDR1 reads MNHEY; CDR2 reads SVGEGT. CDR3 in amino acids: CASIRLAGDPYEQFF. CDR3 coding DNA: TGTGCCAGCATCAGACTAGCGGGAGATCCCTATGAGCAGTTCTTC.

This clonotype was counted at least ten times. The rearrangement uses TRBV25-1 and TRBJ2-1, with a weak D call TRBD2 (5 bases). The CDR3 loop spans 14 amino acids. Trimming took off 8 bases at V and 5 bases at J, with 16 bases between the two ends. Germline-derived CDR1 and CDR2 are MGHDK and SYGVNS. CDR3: CASSKLVGNNEQFF. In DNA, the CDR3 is TGTGCCAGCTCCAAACTAGTAGGGAACAATGAGCAGTTCTTC.

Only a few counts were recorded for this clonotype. The CDR3 loop is CASSLGSFRDADTQYF. In DNA form, the CDR3 reads TGCGCCAGCAGCTTGGGGAGCTTTAGGGATGCAGATACGCAGTATTTT. The chain has TRBV5-1 and TRBJ2-3, with D unclear. This CDR3 contains 16 residues. Germline CDR1 reads SGHRS; CDR2 reads YFSETQ. V gave up 0 bases and J gave up 4 bases, with 15 bases separating them. The complete variable domain, with remaining parts taken from reference TRBV5-1 and TRBJ2-3, reads KAGVTQTPRYLIKTRGQQVTLSCSPISGHRSVSWYQQTPGQGLQFLFEYFSETQRNKGNFPGRFSGRQFSNSRSEMNVSTLELGDSALYLCASSLGSFRDADTQYFGPGTRLTVL.

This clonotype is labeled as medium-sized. In DNA form, the CDR3 reads TGTGCCAGCAGCCGGGACTGGAGCTCTGGAAACACCATATATTTT. This codes for CASSRDWSSGNTIYF. V and J are TRBV7-2 and TRBJ1-3; possible D gene TRBD1, 5 bases. V shed 5 bases and J shed 0 bases, with 11 bases lying between them. The germline gives CDR1 SGHTA, CDR2 FQGNSA. The CDR3 contains 15 residues.

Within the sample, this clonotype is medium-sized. The CDR3, as DNA: TGTGCCAGCAGTTTAGGTGGGAATGAGCAGTTCTTC. It encodes CASSLGGNEQFF. The chain recombines TRBV28 with TRBJ2-1; D uncertain. Between the trimmed V and J ends, which lost 2 bases and 7 bases, there was a span of 6 bases. This CDR3 has 12 amino acids. The germline gives CDR1 MDHEN, CDR2 SYDVKM. Combining the CDR3 with reference TRBV28 and TRBJ2-1 gives the whole variable domain DVKVTQSSRYLVKRTGEKVFLECVQDMDHENMFWYRQDPGLGLRLIYFSYDVKMKEKGDIPEGYSVSREKKERFSLILESASTNQTSMYLCASSLGGNEQFFGPGTRLTVL.

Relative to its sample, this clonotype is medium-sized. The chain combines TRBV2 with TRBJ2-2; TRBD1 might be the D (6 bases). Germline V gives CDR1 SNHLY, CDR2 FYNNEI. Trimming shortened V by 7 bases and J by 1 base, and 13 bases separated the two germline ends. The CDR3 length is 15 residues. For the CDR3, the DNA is TGTGCCAGCAAATGGCCGACAGGGAACACCGGGGAGCTGTTTTTT. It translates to CASKWPTGNTGELFF.